The present entry profiles one T cell receptor beta chain with its context. Trimming cost V 2 bases and J 4 bases, with 8 bases left between them. The CDR3 is 13 residues long. Germline values: CDR1 ENHRY, CDR2 SYGVKD. The source of the sample is a study of cytomegalovirus exposure and HLA in healthy donors. Method: immunoSEQ multiplex PCR; TCRdb's copy keeps in-frame clones and lacks some. The data show 200,000 or so clones, roughly 80% seen once. The V call is TRBV10-3, the J call TRBJ1-2; D possibly corresponds to TRBD1 (5 bases). Sequenced: PBMCs. The receptor was isolated from a man between 18 and 29 years old in good health and CMV-seropositive. This CDR3 reads CAISEETVYGYTF. Here the CDR3 DNA reads TGTGCCATCAGTGAGGAGACAGTCTATGGCTACACCTTC.